One and the same sample provided the 10 T cell receptor beta chains below, sequenced in a study of blood T cell repertoires in COVID-19. The table came from immunoSEQ multiplex PCR; TCRdb's copy has only in-frame clones and leaves some out. This sample carries 200,000 to 250,000 clones, 90% to 95% of them seen once, and the ten largest clones take 0.7% to 0.85%. Sequencing input: peripheral blood. The receptors here all came from a man aged 55 to 69 with COVID-19, enrolled during active disease.

The rearrangement uses TRBV27 and TRBJ2-7; D perhaps matches TRBD2 (6 bases). The CDR3 has 16 amino acids. With 4 bases removed from V and 0 bases from J, the gap between germline ends came to 16 bases. The germline V gene encodes CDR1 MNHEY and CDR2 SMNVEV (reference sequence). CDR3 region: CASSSPPGLSSYEQYF. CDR3 DNA: TGTGCCAGCAGTTCCCCCCCCGGACTAAGCTCCTACGAGCAGTACTTC.

The chain carries TRBV7-3 and TRBJ2-2; D possibly corresponds to TRBD2 (5 bases). The V gene's germline CDR1 is SGHTA and CDR2 FQGTGA. CDR3 size: 14 residues. Trimming took off 5 bases at V and 6 bases at J, with 13 bases between the two ends. Here the CDR3 reads CASSPTPSPGELFF. The CDR3 region has the DNA TGTGCCAGCAGCCCTACCCCTAGCCCCGGGGAGCTGTTTTTT.

The chain couples TRBV19 to TRBJ2-7; 7 nucleotides agree with TRBD1. Germline loops: CDR1 LNHDA, CDR2 SQIVND (reference sequence). V was pared by 6 bases and J by 5 bases, with 7 bases of the junction left unmatched. The CDR3 length is 13 residues. CDR3 protein: CASREQGYDEQYF. The CDR3 DNA reads TGTGCCAGTAGAGAACAGGGGTACGACGAGCAGTACTTC.

The V call is TRBV3-1 (or the pseudogene TRBV3-2), the J call TRBJ1-6, with D hard to call. CDR3 length equals 16 residues. V lost 2 bases and J lost 4, with 12 bases in between. Per germline, CDR1 LGHDT and CDR2 YNNKEL (reference sequence). The CDR3 loop reads CASSQSGVAYNSPLHF. CDR3 bases: TGTGCCAGCAGCCAATCCGGGGTTGCGTATAATTCACCCCTCCACTTT.

V gene TRBV6-5 combines with J gene TRBJ1-6; no definite D call. CDR1 is MNHEY and CDR2 is SVGAGI in the germline V gene. There are 15 residues in the CDR3. The V and J ends lost 0 bases and 7 bases respectively, with 10 bases between them. The CDR3 DNA sequence: TGTGCCAGCAGTTACTCGAACAGCGGCAATTCACCCCTCCACTTT. Translated, it gives CASSYSNSGNSPLHF.

The gene calls are TRBV7-9 and TRBJ2-5, with TRBD1 as a possible D gene (6 bases). Deletions cut 5 bases from V and 3 bases from J, with 16 bases between. This CDR3 spans 15 amino acids. Germline V gene data show CDR1 as SEHNR and CDR2 as FQNEAQ (reference sequence). The CDR3 sequence: CASSRAQGQKETQYF. The CDR3 nucleotides are TGTGCCAGCAGCCGCGCCCAGGGGCAAAAAGAGACCCAGTACTTC.

The chain has TRBV28 and TRBJ1-4; D not resolved. V was shortened by 2 bases and J by 0 bases, with 10 bases between the two germline ends. The CDR3 is 16 residues long. Germline V gives CDR1 MDHEN, CDR2 SYDVKM. The CDR3 here is CASSLRTVATNEKLFF. The CDR3 DNA reads TGTGCCAGCAGTTTACGTACAGTCGCAACTAATGAAAAACTGTTTTTT. Supplemented by reference TRBV28 and TRBJ1-4, the full variable domain reads DVKVTQSSRYLVKRTGEKVFLECVQDMDHENMFWYRQDPGLGLRLIYFSYDVKMKEKGDIPEGYSVSREKKERFSLILESASTNQTSMYLCASSLRTVATNEKLFFGSGTQLSVL.

V is TRBV19 and J is TRBJ1-1; D unclear. The V and J ends lost 4 bases and 0 bases respectively, with 9 bases between them. The CDR3 is 14 amino acids. The V gene's germline CDR1 is LNHDA and CDR2 SQIVND (reference sequence). The CDR3, as DNA: TGTGCCAGTAGTACCCGAGAGTTGAACACTGAAGCTTTCTTT. This sequence encodes CASSTRELNTEAFF.

The CDR3 nucleotides read TGTGCCAGCTCACCCGATTTGCGGGAGCAGTACTTC. This sequence encodes CASSPDLREQYF. This chain joins TRBV18 and TRBJ2-7; D unclear. CDR1 is KGHSH and CDR2 is LQKENI in the germline V gene. CDR3 length: 12 residues. Trimming shortened V by 3 bases and J by 7 bases, and 10 bases separated the two germline ends.

This clone was recorded once. The chain carries TRBV7-3 and TRBJ2-5, with TRBD1 matching over 7 bases. The germline V gene encodes CDR1 SGHTA and CDR2 FQGTGA. The CDR3 loop spans 15 amino acids. V trimming: 1 base; J trimming: 5 bases; junction bases outside the gene matches: 7. The CDR3 region has the DNA TGTGCCAGCAGCTTAAGCGGCAGGGGGACGGAGACCCAGTACTTC. Its translation: CASSLSGRGTETQYF.